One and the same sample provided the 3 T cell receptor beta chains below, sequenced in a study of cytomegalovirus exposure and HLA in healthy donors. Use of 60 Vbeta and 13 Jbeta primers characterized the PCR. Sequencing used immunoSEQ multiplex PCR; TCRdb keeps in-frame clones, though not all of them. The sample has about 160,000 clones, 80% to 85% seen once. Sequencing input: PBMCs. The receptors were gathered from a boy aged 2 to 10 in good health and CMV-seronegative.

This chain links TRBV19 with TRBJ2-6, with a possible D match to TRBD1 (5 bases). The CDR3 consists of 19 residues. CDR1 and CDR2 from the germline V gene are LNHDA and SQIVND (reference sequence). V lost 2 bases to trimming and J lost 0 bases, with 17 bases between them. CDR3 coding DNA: TGTGCCAGTAGTATACGTTGGGAACAGGTCGGCTCTGGGGCCAACGTCCTGACTTTC. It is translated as CASSIRWEQVGSGANVLTF.

CDR3 sequence: CASSLGLGGTSENEQFF. The DNA of the CDR3 is TGTGCCAGCAGCTTGGGTCTCGGCGGGACTAGCGAGAATGAGCAGTTCTTC. This chain connects TRBV5-4 to TRBJ2-1; TRBD2 matches at 10 bases. The length of the CDR3 is 17 residues. Trimming took 0 bases from V and 7 from J; bases not matched to a gene: 10. Germline V gene sequence: CDR1 SGHNT, CDR2 YYREEE (reference sequence).

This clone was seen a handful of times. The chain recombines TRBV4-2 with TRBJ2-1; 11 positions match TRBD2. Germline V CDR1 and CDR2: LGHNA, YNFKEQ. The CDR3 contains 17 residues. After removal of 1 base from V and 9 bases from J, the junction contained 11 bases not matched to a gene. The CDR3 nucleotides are TGTGCCAGCAGCCAAGGTGCCCTTAGCGGGGGGGCGATTGAGCAGTTCTTC. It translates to CASSQGALSGGAIEQFF.